The following is a TCR beta chain sequence with its context. As yet, its antigen is unknown. The data originate from a study of early T cells in non-severe SARS-CoV-2 infection. Broader study findings: VDJdb matches were skewed toward anti-spike CD8 T cell responses.

This CDR3 spans 14 amino acids. V trimming: 6 bases; J trimming: 4 bases; junction bases outside the gene matches: 2. Germline-derived CDR1 and CDR2 are MNHEY and SVGEGT. Individually, cDNA molecules had unique molecular identifiers attached to them. Each CDR3 protein is one row after TCRdb ran MiXCR on the 5' RACE reads. The sample lists about 52,000 distinct CDR3 sequences; roughly 8.2% were seen once. The chain couples TRBV6-2 or TRBV6-3 to TRBJ2-3; 12 bases line up with TRBD2. The sequenced sample consisted of whole blood. The TCR originated in an adult who was a healthcare worker with PCR-confirmed SARS-CoV-2 infection or an uninfected control (not recorded which). The DNA for the CDR3 is TGTGCCAGCAGGACTAGCGGGAGCCCAGATACGCAGTATTTT. It yields the protein CASRTSGSPDTQYF.